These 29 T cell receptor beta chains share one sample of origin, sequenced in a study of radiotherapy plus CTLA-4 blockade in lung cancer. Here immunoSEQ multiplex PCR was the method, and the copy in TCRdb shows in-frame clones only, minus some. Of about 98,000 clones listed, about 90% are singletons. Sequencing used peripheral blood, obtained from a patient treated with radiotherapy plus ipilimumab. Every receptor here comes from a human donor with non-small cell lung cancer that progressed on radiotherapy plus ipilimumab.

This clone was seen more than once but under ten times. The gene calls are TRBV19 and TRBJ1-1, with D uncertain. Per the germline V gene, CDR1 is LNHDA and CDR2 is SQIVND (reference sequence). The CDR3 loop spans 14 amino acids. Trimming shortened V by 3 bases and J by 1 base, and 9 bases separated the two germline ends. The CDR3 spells CASSIYPQNTEAFF. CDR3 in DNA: TGTGCCAGTAGTATTTACCCCCAGAACACTGAAGCTTTCTTT. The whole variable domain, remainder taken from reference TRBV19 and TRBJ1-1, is DGGITQSPKYLFRKEGQNVTLSCEQNLNHDAMYWYRQDPGQGLRLIYYSQIVNDFQKGDIAEGYSVSREKKESFPLTVTSAQKNPTAFYLCASSIYPQNTEAFFGQGTRLTVV.

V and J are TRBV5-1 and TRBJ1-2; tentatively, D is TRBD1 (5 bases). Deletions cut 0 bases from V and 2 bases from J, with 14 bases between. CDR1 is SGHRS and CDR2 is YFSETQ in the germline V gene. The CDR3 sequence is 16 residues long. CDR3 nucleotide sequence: TGCGCCAGCAGCTTGGTAGGCGGCAGGGAGAACTATGGCTACACCTTC. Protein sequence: CASSLVGGRENYGYTF.

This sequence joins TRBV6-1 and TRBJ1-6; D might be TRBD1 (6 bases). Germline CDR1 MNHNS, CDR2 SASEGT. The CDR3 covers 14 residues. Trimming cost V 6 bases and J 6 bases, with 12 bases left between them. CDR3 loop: CASRLQGINSPLHF. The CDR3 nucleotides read TGTGCCAGCAGGCTCCAGGGGATTAATTCACCCCTCCACTTT.

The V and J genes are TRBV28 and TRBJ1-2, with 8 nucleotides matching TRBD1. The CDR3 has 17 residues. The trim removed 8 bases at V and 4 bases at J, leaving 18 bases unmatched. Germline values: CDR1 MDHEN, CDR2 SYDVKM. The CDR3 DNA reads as TGTGCCAGCTCAAAGTTCCCCACTACGACAGGGGTCTATGGCTACACCTTC. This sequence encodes CASSKFPTTTGVYGYTF.

CDR3 DNA: TGTGCCAGCAGCAAAAGAGGACTAGCGGGAGTGGAGACCCAGTACTTC. This translates into CASSKRGLAGVETQYF. The chain combines TRBV5-5 with TRBJ2-5; 13 bases match TRBD2. CDR1 and CDR2 (germline): SGHKS, YYEKEE (reference sequence). This CDR3 contains 16 residues. Germline trimming cut 4 bases from V and 5 bases from J; bases unmatched to any gene: 8.

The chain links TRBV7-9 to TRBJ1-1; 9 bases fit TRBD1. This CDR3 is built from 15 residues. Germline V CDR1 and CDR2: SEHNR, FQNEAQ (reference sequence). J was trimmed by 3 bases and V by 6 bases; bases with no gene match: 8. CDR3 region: CASRSDRGGDTEAFF. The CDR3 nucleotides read TGTGCCAGCAGATCCGACAGGGGGGGCGACACTGAAGCTTTCTTT.

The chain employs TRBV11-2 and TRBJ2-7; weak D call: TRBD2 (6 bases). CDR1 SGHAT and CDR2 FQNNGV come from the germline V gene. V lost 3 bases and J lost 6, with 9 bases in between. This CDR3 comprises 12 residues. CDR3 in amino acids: CASSLGLGEQYF. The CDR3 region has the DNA TGTGCCAGCAGCTTGGGACTTGGCGAGCAGTACTTC.

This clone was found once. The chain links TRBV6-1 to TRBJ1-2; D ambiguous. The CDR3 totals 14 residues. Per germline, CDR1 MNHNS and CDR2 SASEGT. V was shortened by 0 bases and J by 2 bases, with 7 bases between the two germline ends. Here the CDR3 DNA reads TGTGCCAGCAGTGAAGCTTTCAGGAACTATGGCTACACCTTC. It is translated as CASSEAFRNYGYTF.

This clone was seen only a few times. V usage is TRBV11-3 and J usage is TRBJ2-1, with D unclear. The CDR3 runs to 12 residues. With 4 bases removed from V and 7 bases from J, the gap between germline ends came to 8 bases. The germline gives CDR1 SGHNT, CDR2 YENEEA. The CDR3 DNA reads TGTGCCAGCAGCTCACGGGTTAATGAGCAGTTCTTC. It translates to CASSSRVNEQFF.

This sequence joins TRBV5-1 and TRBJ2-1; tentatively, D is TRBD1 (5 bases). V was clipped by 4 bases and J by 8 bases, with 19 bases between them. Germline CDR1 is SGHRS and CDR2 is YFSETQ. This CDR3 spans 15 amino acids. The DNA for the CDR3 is TGCGCCAGCAGCCCACAGGTGGGTCCTGCGGATGAGCAGTTCTTC. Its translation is CASSPQVGPADEQFF.

The CDR3 protein is CASSGRAGNTGELFF. DNA of the CDR3: TGTGCCAGCAGTGGGAGAGCGGGTAACACCGGGGAGCTGTTTTTT. V usage is TRBV6-1 and J usage is TRBJ2-2; TRBD2 might be the D (6 bases). Per the germline V gene, CDR1 is MNHNS and CDR2 is SASEGT. This CDR3 region has 15 residues. V was cut by 4 bases and J by 2 bases, with 11 bases left in between.

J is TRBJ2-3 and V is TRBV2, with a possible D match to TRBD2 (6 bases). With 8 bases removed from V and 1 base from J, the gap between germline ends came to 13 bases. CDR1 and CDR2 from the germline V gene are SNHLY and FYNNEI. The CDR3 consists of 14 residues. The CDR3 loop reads CASGNREGTDTQYF. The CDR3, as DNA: TGTGCCAGCGGAAATAGGGAGGGCACAGATACGCAGTATTTT.

CDR3: CASSETGRPYGYTF. The DNA of the CDR3 is TGCGCCAGCAGCGAGACAGGGCGCCCTTATGGCTACACCTTC. The chain couples TRBV4-1 to TRBJ1-2, with 7 positions matching TRBD1. Unmatched junction bases numbered 8, after V lost 5 bases and J lost 5 bases. CDR3 length equals 14 residues. Germline V lookup: CDR1 MGHRA, CDR2 YSYEKL.

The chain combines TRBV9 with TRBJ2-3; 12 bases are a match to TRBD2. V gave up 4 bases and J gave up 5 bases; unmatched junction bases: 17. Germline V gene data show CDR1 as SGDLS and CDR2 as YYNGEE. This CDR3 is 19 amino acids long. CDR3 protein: CASSPRLAGGGPGGDTQYF. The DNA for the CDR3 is TGTGCCAGCAGCCCACGGCTAGCGGGAGGGGGCCCGGGGGGAGATACGCAGTATTTT.

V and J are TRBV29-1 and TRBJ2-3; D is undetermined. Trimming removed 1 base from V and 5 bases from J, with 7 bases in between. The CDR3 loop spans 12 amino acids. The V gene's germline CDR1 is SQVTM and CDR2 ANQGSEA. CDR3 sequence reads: CSVEGNGDTQYF. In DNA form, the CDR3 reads TGCAGCGTTGAAGGAAACGGAGATACGCAGTATTTT.

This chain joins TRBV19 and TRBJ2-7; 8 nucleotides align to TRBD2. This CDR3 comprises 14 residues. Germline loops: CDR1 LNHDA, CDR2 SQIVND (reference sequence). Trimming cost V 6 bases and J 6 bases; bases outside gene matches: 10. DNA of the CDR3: TGTGCCAGTAGCCGGGAGGGCCTTCTCTCCGAGCAGTACTTC. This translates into CASSREGLLSEQYF.

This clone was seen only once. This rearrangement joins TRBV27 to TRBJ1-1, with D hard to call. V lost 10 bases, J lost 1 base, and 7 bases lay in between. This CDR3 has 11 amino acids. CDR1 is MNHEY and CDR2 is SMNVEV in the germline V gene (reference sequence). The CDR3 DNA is TGTGCCACCCAAAAGAACACTGAAGCTTTCTTT. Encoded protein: CATQKNTEAFF.

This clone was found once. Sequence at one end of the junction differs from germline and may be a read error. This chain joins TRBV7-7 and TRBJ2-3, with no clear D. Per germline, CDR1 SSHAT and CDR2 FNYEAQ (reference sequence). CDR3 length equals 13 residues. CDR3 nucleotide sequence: TGTGCTAGCAGTTCTGATTCTTCAGATACGCAGTATTTT. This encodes CASSSDSSDTQYF.

The CDR3, as DNA: TGTGCCAGCAGCTATTCTAGCGGGAGGGGCACAGATACGCAGTATTTT. It is translated as CASSYSSGRGTDTQYF. The chain joins TRBV11-3 to TRBJ2-3; 12 nucleotides agree with TRBD2. The CDR3 runs to 16 residues. The J segment lost 1 base and the V segment lost 4 bases, leaving 3 bases of the junction unmatched. Germline values: CDR1 SGHNT, CDR2 YENEEA.

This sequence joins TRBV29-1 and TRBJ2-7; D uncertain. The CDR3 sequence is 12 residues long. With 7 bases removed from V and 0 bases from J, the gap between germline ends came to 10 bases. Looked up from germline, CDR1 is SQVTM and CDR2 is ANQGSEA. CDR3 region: CSAEGPSYEQYF. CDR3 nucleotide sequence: TGCAGCGCCGAAGGGCCCTCCTACGAGCAGTACTTC.

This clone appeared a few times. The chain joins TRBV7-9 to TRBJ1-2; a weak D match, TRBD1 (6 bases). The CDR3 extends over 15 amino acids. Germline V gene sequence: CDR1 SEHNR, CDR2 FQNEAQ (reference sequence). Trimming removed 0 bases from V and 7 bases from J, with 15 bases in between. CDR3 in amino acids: CASSLATARGLGYTF. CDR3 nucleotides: TGTGCCAGCAGCTTAGCGACCGCGCGGGGGCTTGGCTACACCTTC.

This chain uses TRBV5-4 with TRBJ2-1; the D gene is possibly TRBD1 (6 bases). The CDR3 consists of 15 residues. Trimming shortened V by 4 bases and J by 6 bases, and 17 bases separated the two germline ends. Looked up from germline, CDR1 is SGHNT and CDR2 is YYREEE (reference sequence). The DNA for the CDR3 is TGTGCCAGCAGCACCCGGGACAAAGCACTCAATGAGCAGTTCTTC. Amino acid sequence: CASSTRDKALNEQFF.

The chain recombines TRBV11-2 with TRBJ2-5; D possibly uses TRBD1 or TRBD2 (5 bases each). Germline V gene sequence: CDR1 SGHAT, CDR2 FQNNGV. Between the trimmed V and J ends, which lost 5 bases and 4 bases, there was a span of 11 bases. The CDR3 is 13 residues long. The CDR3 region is CASSRGVGETQYF. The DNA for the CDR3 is TGTGCCAGCAGCCGAGGGGTAGGAGAGACCCAGTACTTC.

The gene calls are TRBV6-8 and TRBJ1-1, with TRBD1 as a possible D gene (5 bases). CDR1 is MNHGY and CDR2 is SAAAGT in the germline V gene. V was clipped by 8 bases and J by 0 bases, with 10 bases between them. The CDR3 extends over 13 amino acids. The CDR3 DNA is TGTGCCAGCTTGGCAGGGTTGAACACTGAAGCTTTCTTT. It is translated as CASLAGLNTEAFF.

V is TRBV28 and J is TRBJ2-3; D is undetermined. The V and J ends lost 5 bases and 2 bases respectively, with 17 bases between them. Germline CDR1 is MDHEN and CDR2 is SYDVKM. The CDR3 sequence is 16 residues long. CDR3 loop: CASSRLGSLNTDTQYF. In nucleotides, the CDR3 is TGTGCCAGCAGTCGATTGGGTAGTCTGAACACAGATACGCAGTATTTT. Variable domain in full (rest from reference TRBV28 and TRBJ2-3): DVKVTQSSRYLVKRTGEKVFLECVQDMDHENMFWYRQDPGLGLRLIYFSYDVKMKEKGDIPEGYSVSREKKERFSLILESASTNQTSMYLCASSRLGSLNTDTQYFGPGTRLTVL.

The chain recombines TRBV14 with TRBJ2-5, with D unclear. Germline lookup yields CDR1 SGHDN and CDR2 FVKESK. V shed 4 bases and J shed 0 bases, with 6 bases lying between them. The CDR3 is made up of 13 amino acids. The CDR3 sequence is CASSRIHQETQYF. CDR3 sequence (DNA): TGTGCCAGCAGCCGAATCCACCAAGAGACCCAGTACTTC.

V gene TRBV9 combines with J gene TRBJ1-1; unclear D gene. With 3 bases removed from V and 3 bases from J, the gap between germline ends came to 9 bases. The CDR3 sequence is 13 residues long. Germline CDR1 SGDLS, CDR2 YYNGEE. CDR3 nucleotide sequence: TGTGCCAGCAGCGGCTACCTGGACACTGAAGCTTTCTTT. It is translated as CASSGYLDTEAFF.

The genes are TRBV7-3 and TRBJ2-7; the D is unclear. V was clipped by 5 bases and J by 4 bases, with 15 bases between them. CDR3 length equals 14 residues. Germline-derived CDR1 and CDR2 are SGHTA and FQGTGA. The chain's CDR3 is CASSPAGRNYEQYF. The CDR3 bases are TGTGCCAGCAGCCCCGCCGGACGAAATTACGAGCAGTACTTC.

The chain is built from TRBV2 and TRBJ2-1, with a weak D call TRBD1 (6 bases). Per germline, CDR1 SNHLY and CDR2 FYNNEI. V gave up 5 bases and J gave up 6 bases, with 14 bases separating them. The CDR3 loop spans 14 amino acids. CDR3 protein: CASSPGGGLNEQFF. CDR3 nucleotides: TGTGCCAGCAGTCCTGGGGGCGGCCTCAATGAGCAGTTCTTC.